This entry lists 27 T cell receptor beta chains sequenced from one sample in a study of T-cell memory formation after mild COVID-19. MiXCR, applied by TCRdb to the 5' RACE reads, yields one record per CDR3 protein. Counted here are roughly 410,000 distinct CDR3 sequences, roughly 26% occurring once; the ten biggest clones make up 8.5% to 10%. Sequencing was done on a sample of PBMCs or a T cell subset sorted from them (not recorded which). The receptors originated from an adult woman who had mild COVID-19 (a few samples of this study predate the infection). Cell type and time point are not known.

This clonotype was counted a few times. The chain has TRBV5-1 and TRBJ2-5; D is unclear. V lost 4 bases and J lost 5, with 12 bases in between. Germline V gives CDR1 SGHRS, CDR2 YFSETQ. This CDR3 has 13 amino acids. The CDR3 DNA reads TGCGCCAGCAGCCGACGACTGGGGGAGACCCAGTACTTC. The encoded protein is CASSRRLGETQYF.

CDR3 amino acids: CASSQDLFSGNTIYF. CDR3 DNA: TGTGCCAGCAGCCAAGACCTTTTCTCTGGAAACACCATATATTTT. The chain couples TRBV4-2 to TRBJ1-3; D uncertain. Germline-derived CDR1 and CDR2 are LGHNA and YNFKEQ. The V end was cut by 0 bases, the J end by 0 bases, with 6 bases between. CDR3 length: 15 residues.

V is TRBV15 and J is TRBJ2-6; D is uncertain. The ends were cut back, 8 bases at V and 1 base at J, with 6 bases in the middle. CDR3 size: 13 residues. Germline lookup yields CDR1 LNHNV and CDR2 YYDKDF (reference sequence). The DNA for the CDR3 is TGTGCCACCGAGTTTTCTGGGGCCAACGTCCTGACTTTC. As protein: CATEFSGANVLTF.

This sequence joins TRBV5-1 and TRBJ2-1; TRBD2 matches 13 bases. CDR3 length: 14 amino acids. Germline V CDR1 and CDR2: SGHRS, YFSETQ. V gave up 2 bases and J gave up 9 bases; unmatched junction bases: 2. CDR3 sequence (DNA): TGCGCCAGCAGCTTCGGACTAGCGGGGGCTGAGCAGTTCTTC. Translating it yields CASSFGLAGAEQFF.

The rearrangement joins TRBV7-2 to TRBJ2-1, with TRBD2 matching over 7 bases. The CDR3 sequence is 15 residues long. Germline V gene lookup returns CDR1 SGHTA and CDR2 FQGNSA. V lost 0 bases to trimming and J lost 8 bases; unmatched junction nucleotides: 7. DNA of the CDR3: TGTGCCAGCAGCTTAGCGGGAGGGCCTTTCGATGAGCAGTTCTTC. This gives the protein CASSLAGGPFDEQFF.

The rearrangement uses TRBV9 and TRBJ2-7; 9 bases align to TRBD2. This CDR3 has 14 residues. CDR1 is SGDLS and CDR2 is YYNGEE in the germline V gene. V shed 0 bases, J shed 8 bases, and the junction held 6 bases outside the gene matches. The DNA of the CDR3 is TGTGCCAGCAGCGTAGAAGCGGGGGGCCCTAAGCAGTACTTC. Translated, it gives CASSVEAGGPKQYF.

The chain couples TRBV11-3 to TRBJ2-1, with a weak D call TRBD2 (5 bases). V lost 8 bases, J lost 9 bases, and 14 bases lay in between. The germline CDR1 and CDR2 sequences are SGHNT and YENEEA. There are 12 residues in the CDR3. CDR3 residues: CASAPPEAEQFF. In DNA form, the CDR3 reads TGTGCCAGCGCACCTCCGGAGGCTGAGCAGTTCTTC. Based on the CDR3 plus reference TRBV11-3 and TRBJ2-1, the full variable domain is EAGVVQSPRYKIIEKKQPVAFWCNPISGHNTLYWYLQNLGQGPELLIRYENEEAVDDSQLPKDRFSAERLKGVDSTLKIQPAELGDSAVYLCASAPPEAEQFFGPGTRLTVL.

This clonotype appeared a few times. This chain uses TRBV25-1 with TRBJ2-5, with D unclear. Germline CDR1 reads MGHDK; CDR2 reads SYGVNS. This CDR3 is built from 11 residues. Trimming pared 4 bases from V and 7 bases from J, leaving 7 bases between. In DNA form, the CDR3 reads TGTGCCAGCAGTGCAATTAGGACCCAGTACTTC. Translation: CASSAIRTQYF.

The chain employs TRBV6-2 or TRBV6-3 and TRBJ1-2, with D perhaps matching TRBD1 (5 bases). The germline gives CDR1 MNHEY, CDR2 SVGEGT. This CDR3 has 14 residues. Trimming took off 5 bases at V and 3 bases at J, with 13 bases between the two ends. The CDR3 DNA is TGTGCCAGCAGTGCCCCCGGGGGTCACTATGGCTACACCTTC. Encoded protein: CASSAPGGHYGYTF.

The sample holds a few counts of this clonotype. The V and J genes are TRBV27 and TRBJ1-6; possibly TRBD1 for D (5 bases). V was clipped by 6 bases and J by 5 bases, with 17 bases between them. The CDR3 is 16 residues long. The germline V gene encodes CDR1 MNHEY and CDR2 SMNVEV (reference sequence). The CDR3: CASRQPGGRDNSPLHF. CDR3 nucleotides: TGTGCCAGCAGACAACCCGGGGGGAGGGATAATTCACCCCTCCACTTT.

This clonotype was counted between two and nine times. The rearrangement uses TRBV29-1 and TRBJ2-1; D is ambiguous. Per the germline V gene, CDR1 is SQVTM and CDR2 is ANQGSEA. The CDR3 spans 14 residues. V lost 5 bases to trimming and J lost 0 bases, with 11 bases between them. Here the CDR3 DNA reads TGCAGCGTTCTTACCGGGCGCTCCTACAATGAGCAGTTCTTC. It codes for CSVLTGRSYNEQFF.

Notes on this clonotype: Mismatch with germline at one junction end may stem from a read error. The rearrangement joins TRBV7-9 to TRBJ2-1, with 8 bases fitting TRBD1. The CDR3 is made up of 13 amino acids. Germline CDR1 reads SEHNR; CDR2 reads FQNEAQ (reference sequence). CDR3 in amino acids: CASSLGGQEMLVF. The CDR3 bases are TGTGCCAGCAGCTTAGGGGGACAGGAGATGCTGGTCTTC.

The chain has TRBV30 and TRBJ1-1, with D possibly TRBD1 on 6 matching bases. V lost 3 bases and J lost 1, with 21 bases in between. The CDR3 runs to 17 residues. Germline CDR1 and CDR2: GTSNPN and SVGIG (reference sequence). CDR3 DNA sequence: TGTGCCTGGAGCCTCGACAGGACCGGGAGATCGAACACTGAAGCTTTCTTT. Translation gives CAWSLDRTGRSNTEAFF. Combining the CDR3 with reference TRBV30 and TRBJ1-1 gives the whole variable domain SQTIHQWPATLVQPVGSPLSLECTVEGTSNPNLYWYRQAAGRGLQLLFYSVGIGQISSEVPQNLSASRPQDRQFILSSKKLLLSDSGFYLCAWSLDRTGRSNTEAFFGQGTRLTVV.

The rearrangement uses TRBV20-1 and TRBJ1-5; TRBD1 matches at 9 bases. In germline, CDR1 is DFQATT, CDR2 SNEGSKA (reference sequence). CDR3 length equals 18 residues. The junction had 11 bases not matched to a gene; V was cut back by 0 bases and J by 2 bases. CDR3: CSARDGGTGFRGNQPQHF. For the CDR3, the DNA is TGCAGTGCTAGAGATGGCGGGACAGGGTTTCGGGGCAATCAGCCCCAGCATTTT.

The chain carries TRBV29-1 and TRBJ1-2; maybe TRBD1 (5 bases). This CDR3 has 13 amino acids. Germline CDR1 reads SQVTM; CDR2 reads ANQGSEA. Trimming pared 5 bases from V and 8 bases from J, leaving 18 bases between. The CDR3 DNA follows: TGCAGCGTTCTCCTGACAGCTGGTAGAGGCTACACCTTC. Its translation: CSVLLTAGRGYTF.

The chain uses TRBV12-3 or TRBV12-4 and TRBJ1-1; D ambiguous. Trimming removed 1 base at V and 10 bases at J, with 13 bases between. The CDR3 is 13 amino acids. As DNA, the CDR3 is TGTGCCAGCAGTTTAGAGATTAAAGCCCCAGCTTTCTTT. Translation gives CASSLEIKAPAFF.

J is TRBJ1-2 and V is TRBV9; D may be TRBD1 (5 bases). Germline V gene lookup returns CDR1 SGDLS and CDR2 YYNGEE. V was clipped by 0 bases and J by 9 bases, with 12 bases between them. The CDR3 runs to 13 residues. Here the CDR3 DNA reads TGTGCCAGCAGCGTAGGCCGGACGGGACGCTACACCTTC. Its protein product is CASSVGRTGRYTF. Complete variable domain (other parts from reference TRBV9 and TRBJ1-2): DSGVTQTPKHLITATGQRVTLRCSPRSGDLSVYWYQQSLDQGLQFLIQYYNGEERAKGNILERFSAQQFPDLHSELNLSSLELGDSALYFCASSVGRTGRYTFGSGTRLTVV.

This clonotype was counted only a few times. The V and J genes are TRBV7-9 and TRBJ2-7; 7 bases agree with TRBD1. This CDR3 spans 13 amino acids. V lost 5 bases and J lost 4; bases outside the gene matches: 5. CDR1 SEHNR and CDR2 FQNEAQ come from the germline V gene (reference sequence). The CDR3 reads CASSDKGAYEQYF. In DNA form, the CDR3 reads TGTGCCAGCAGCGATAAGGGGGCATACGAGCAGTACTTC.

The sample holds a few counts of this clonotype. V is TRBV7-9 and J is TRBJ1-2; possible D gene TRBD1, 6 bases. The CDR3 is made up of 12 amino acids. The germline V and J ends were trimmed by 5 bases and 8 bases, with 12 bases remaining between them. CDR1 is SEHNR and CDR2 is FQNEAQ in the germline V gene (reference sequence). The CDR3 DNA reads as TGTGCCAGCAGCCCGGACAGTTGGGGCTACACCTTC. Translated: CASSPDSWGYTF.

J is TRBJ2-1 and V is TRBV7-2, with 7 bases matching TRBD1. J lost 4 bases, V lost 6 bases, and 9 bases had no gene match. The V gene's germline CDR1 is SGHTA and CDR2 FQGNSA. The length of the CDR3 is 15 residues. Here the CDR3 reads CASRLTGTAYNEQFF. The CDR3, as DNA: TGTGCCAGCAGGCTGACCGGGACAGCATACAATGAGCAGTTCTTC.

This chain joins TRBV9 and TRBJ2-7, with a possible D match to TRBD1 (5 bases). This CDR3 has 15 residues. The V gene's germline CDR1 is SGDLS and CDR2 YYNGEE. Trimming cost V 0 bases and J 3 bases, with 13 bases left between them. Here the CDR3 DNA reads TGTGCCAGCAGCGTAGGAACAGGCCCCCTCTACGAGCAGTACTTC. It translates to CASSVGTGPLYEQYF.

This clonotype was detected only a few times. This sequence joins TRBV12-3 or TRBV12-4 and TRBJ1-2; the D gene is possibly TRBD1 (5 bases). This CDR3 is built from 14 residues. V lost 4 bases to trimming and J lost 8 bases, with 17 bases between them. The CDR3 nucleotides are TGTGCCAGCAGTTCCTTCCGCTCCGGGGGAGGCTACACCTTC. Translated, it gives CASSSFRSGGGYTF.

The gene calls are TRBV27 and TRBJ2-2; unclear D gene. The CDR3 loop spans 14 amino acids. Trimming stripped 7 bases from V and 10 bases from J, with 19 bases between. Per germline, CDR1 MNHEY and CDR2 SMNVEV (reference sequence). This CDR3 reads CASKKVDEFMELFF. CDR3 bases: TGTGCCAGCAAAAAAGTTGACGAATTCATGGAGCTGTTTTTT.

This clonotype has a handful of counts. The chain recombines TRBV7-7 with TRBJ2-2, with 8 bases that match TRBD2. There are 14 residues in the CDR3. CDR1 is SSHAT and CDR2 is FNYEAQ in the germline V gene (reference sequence). J was trimmed by 5 bases and V by 8 bases; bases with no gene match: 7. CDR3 sequence: CASRSGGRTGELFF. The CDR3 DNA sequence: TGTGCCAGCCGAAGCGGGGGCCGGACCGGGGAGCTGTTTTTT.

This clonotype came up a few times. The chain couples TRBV7-6 to TRBJ2-2; 7 nucleotides match TRBD1. Germline values: CDR1 SGHVS, CDR2 FNYEAQ. J lost 5 bases, V lost 10 bases, and 7 bases had no gene match. This CDR3 has 13 amino acids. The CDR3, as DNA: TGTGCCATCCTAGGGGGCCGGACCGGGGAGCTGTTTTTT. Residues: CAILGGRTGELFF.

The rearrangement uses TRBV12-3 or TRBV12-4 and TRBJ2-3; 10 nucleotides line up with TRBD2. This CDR3 spans 15 amino acids. V trimming: 6 bases; J trimming: 3 bases; junction bases outside the gene matches: 6. CDR3 in amino acids: CASRDLAGATDTQYF. Here the CDR3 DNA reads TGTGCCAGCAGGGACCTAGCGGGAGCAACAGATACGCAGTATTTT.

This chain connects TRBV5-1 to TRBJ2-1; 9 bases match TRBD2. CDR3 length equals 15 residues. Germline loops: CDR1 SGHRS, CDR2 YFSETQ. V lost 0 bases to trimming and J lost 7 bases; unmatched junction nucleotides: 5. The CDR3 here is CASSLEYSGGNEQFF. Written as DNA, the CDR3 is TGCGCCAGCAGCTTGGAGTATAGCGGGGGTAATGAGCAGTTCTTC.